Described below is a single TCR beta chain sequence and its context. This sample is part of a study of CD4 T cells in relation to SARS-CoV-2 and coronaviruses. Per the germline V gene, CDR1 is SGHTA and CDR2 is FQGTGA. This CDR3 spans 18 amino acids. V lost 4 bases and J lost 0, with 16 bases in between. The unexposed donors gave CD4+ T cells in about 2011-2018, prior to COVID-19. Produced via immunoSEQ multiplex PCR; TCRdb's table is partial and in-frame only. The sample lists approximately 64,000 clones, about 94% occurring once. The source is a human donor in good health. Sample: naive CD4+ T cells from PBMCs. The subset here: naive CD4+ T cells isolated by negative enrichment. The chain couples TRBV7-3 to TRBJ2-6; a possible D gene is TRBD1 (6 bases). Here the CDR3 DNA reads TGTGCCAGCAGCTCCCACCGACAGGACAGCTCTGGGGCCAACGTCCTGACTTTC. Encoded protein: CASSSHRQDSSGANVLTF.